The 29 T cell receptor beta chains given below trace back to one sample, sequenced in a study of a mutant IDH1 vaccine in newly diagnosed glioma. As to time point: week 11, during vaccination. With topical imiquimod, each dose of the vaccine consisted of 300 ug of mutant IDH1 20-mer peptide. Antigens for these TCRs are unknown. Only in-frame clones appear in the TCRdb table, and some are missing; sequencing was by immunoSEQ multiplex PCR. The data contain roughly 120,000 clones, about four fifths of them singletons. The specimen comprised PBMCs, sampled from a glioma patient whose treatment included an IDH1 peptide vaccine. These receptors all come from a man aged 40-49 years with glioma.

The CDR3 DNA follows: TGTGCCTGTTCTCAGGGACCTAATTCACCCCTCCACTTT. Protein sequence: CACSQGPNSPLHF. This rearrangement joins TRBV30 to TRBJ1-6; TRBD1 might be the D (5 bases). V was shortened by 6 bases and J by 6 bases, with 12 bases between the two germline ends. Germline CDR1 reads GTSNPN; CDR2 reads SVGIG (reference sequence). There are 13 residues in the CDR3.

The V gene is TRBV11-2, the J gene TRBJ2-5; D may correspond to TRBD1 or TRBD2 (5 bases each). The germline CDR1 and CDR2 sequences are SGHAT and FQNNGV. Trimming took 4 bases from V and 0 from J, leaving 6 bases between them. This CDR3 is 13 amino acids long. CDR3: CASSWDHQETQYF. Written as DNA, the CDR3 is TGTGCCAGCAGCTGGGACCACCAAGAGACCCAGTACTTC.

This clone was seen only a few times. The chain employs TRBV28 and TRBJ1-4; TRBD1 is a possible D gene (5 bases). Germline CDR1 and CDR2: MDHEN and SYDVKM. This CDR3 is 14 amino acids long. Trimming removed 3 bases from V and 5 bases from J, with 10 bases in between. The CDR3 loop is CASSLVGANEKLFF. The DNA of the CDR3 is TGTGCCAGCAGTTTGGTAGGGGCGAATGAAAAACTGTTTTTT.

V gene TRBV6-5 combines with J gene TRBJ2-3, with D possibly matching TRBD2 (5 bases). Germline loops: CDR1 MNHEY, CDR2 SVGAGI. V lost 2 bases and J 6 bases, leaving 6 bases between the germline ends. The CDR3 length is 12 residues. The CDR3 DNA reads TGTGCCAGCAGTTACGGGGAGGATACGCAGTATTTT. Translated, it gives CASSYGEDTQYF.

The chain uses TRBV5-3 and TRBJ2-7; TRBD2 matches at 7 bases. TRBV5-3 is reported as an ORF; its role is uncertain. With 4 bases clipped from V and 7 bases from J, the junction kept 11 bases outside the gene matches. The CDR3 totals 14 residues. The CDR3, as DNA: TGTGCCAGAAGCCCGGGGAGGGGCCCGAGGGAGCAGTACTTC. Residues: CARSPGRGPREQYF.

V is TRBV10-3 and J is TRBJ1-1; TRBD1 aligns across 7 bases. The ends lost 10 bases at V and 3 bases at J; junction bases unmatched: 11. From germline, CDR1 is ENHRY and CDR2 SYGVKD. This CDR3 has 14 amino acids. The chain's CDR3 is CATRGGTGDTEAFF. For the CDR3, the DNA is TGTGCCACCAGGGGGGGTACAGGGGACACTGAAGCTTTCTTT.

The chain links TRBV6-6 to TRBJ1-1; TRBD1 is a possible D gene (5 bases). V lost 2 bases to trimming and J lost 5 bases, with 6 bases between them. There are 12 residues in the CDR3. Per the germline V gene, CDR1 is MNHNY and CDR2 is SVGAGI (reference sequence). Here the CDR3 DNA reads TGTGCCAGCAGTTACGGGGGGACTGAAGCTTTCTTT. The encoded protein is CASSYGGTEAFF.

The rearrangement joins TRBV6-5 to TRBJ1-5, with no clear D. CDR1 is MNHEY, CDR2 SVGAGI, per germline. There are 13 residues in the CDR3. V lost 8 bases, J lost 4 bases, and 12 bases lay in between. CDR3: CASLGEWNQPQHF. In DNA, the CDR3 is TGTGCCAGCCTCGGGGAGTGGAATCAGCCCCAGCATTTT.

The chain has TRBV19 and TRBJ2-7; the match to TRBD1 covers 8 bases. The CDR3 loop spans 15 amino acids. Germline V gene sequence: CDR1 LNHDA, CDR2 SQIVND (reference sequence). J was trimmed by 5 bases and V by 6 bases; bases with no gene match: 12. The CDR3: CASSSPRGRLHEQYF. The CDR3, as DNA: TGTGCCAGTAGCTCCCCCAGGGGGCGTCTCCACGAGCAGTACTTC.

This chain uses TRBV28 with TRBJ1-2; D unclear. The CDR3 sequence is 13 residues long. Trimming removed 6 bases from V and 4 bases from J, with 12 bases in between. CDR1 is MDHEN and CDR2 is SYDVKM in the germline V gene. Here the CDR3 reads CASRRRETYGYTF. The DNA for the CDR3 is TGTGCCAGCAGGAGGAGGGAAACCTATGGCTACACCTTC.

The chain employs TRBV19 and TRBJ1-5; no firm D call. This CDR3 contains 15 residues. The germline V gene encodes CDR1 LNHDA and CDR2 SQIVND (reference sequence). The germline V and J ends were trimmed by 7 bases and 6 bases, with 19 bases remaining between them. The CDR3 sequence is CASTPKGGGAQPQHF. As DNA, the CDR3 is TGTGCCAGTACCCCGAAGGGAGGAGGCGCTCAGCCCCAGCATTTT.

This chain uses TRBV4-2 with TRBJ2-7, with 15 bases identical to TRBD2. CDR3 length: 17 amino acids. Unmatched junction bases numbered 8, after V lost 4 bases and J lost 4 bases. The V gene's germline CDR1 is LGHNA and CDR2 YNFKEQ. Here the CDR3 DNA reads TGTGCCAGCAGCCTCACCTCGGGGACTAGCGGGAGGTACGAGCAGTACTTC. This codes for CASSLTSGTSGRYEQYF.

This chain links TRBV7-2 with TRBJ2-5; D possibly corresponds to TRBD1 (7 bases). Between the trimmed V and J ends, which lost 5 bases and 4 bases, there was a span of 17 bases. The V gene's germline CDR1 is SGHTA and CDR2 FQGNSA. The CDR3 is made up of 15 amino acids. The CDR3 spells CASSQGGPSGETQYF. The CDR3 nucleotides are TGTGCCAGCAGCCAGGGGGGACCCTCGGGAGAGACCCAGTACTTC.

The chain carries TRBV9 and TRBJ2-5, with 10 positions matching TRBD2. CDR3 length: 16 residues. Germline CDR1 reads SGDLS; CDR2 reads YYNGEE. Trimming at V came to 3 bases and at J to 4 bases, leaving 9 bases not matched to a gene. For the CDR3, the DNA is TGTGCCAGCAGCGAGTCCCCAGCGGGAGGGCGAGAGACCCAGTACTTC. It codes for CASSESPAGGRETQYF. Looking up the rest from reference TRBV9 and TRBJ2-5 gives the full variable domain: DSGVTQTPKHLITATGQRVTLRCSPRSGDLSVYWYQQSLDQGLQFLIQYYNGEERAKGNILERFSAQQFPDLHSELNLSSLELGDSALYFCASSESPAGGRETQYFGPGTRLLVL.

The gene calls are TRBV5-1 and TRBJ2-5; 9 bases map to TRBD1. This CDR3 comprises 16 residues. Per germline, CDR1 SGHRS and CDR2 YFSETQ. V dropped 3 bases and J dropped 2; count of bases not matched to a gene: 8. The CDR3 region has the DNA TGCGCCAGCAGCTCGCTACAGGGGGCAGCGCAAGAGACCCAGTACTTC. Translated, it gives CASSSLQGAAQETQYF.

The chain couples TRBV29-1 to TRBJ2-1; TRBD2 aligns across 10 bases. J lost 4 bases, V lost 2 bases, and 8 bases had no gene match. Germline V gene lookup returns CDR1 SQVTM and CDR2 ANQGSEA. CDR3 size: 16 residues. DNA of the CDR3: TGCAGCGTTGAATCCCCCCCTAGCGGGAGATACAATGAGCAGTTCTTC. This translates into CSVESPPSGRYNEQFF.

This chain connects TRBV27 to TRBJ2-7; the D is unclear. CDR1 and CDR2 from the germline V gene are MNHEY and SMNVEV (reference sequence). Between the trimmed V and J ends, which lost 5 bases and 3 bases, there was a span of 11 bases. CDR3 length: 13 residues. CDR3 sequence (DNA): TGTGCCAGCAGTCCCCGGGCCGGCTACGAGCAGTACTTC. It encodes CASSPRAGYEQYF.

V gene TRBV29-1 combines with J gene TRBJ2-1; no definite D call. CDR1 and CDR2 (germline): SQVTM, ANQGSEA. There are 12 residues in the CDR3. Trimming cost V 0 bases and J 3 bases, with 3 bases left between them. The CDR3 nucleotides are TGCAGCGTTGAAGACTACTACAATGAGCAGTTCTTC. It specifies CSVEDYYNEQFF.

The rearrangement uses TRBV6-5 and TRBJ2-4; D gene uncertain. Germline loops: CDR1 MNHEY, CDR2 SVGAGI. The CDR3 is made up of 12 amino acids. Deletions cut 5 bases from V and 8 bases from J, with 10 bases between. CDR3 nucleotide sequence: TGTGCCAGCAGTCCATCAGTGGACATTCAGTACTTC. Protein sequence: CASSPSVDIQYF.

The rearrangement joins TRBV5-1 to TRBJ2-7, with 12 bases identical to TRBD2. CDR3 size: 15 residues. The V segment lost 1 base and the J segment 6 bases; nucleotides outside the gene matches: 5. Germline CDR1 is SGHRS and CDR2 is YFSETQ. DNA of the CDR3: TGCGCCAGCAGCTTGTTTGGACTAGCGGGACTCGAGCAGTACTTC. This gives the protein CASSLFGLAGLEQYF.

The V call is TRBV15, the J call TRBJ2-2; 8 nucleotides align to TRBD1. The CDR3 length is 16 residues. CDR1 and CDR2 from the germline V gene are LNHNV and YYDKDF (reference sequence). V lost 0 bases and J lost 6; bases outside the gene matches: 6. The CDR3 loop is CATSRDTLQGAGELFF. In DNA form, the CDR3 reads TGTGCCACCAGCAGAGATACCCTACAGGGGGCCGGGGAGCTGTTTTTT.

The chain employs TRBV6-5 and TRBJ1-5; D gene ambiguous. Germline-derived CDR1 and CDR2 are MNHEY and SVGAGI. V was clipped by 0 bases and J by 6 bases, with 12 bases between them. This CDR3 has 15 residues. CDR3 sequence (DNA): TGTGCCAGCAGTTACTCGCCAGCCCCGGGTCAGCCCCAGCATTTT. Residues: CASSYSPAPGQPQHF.

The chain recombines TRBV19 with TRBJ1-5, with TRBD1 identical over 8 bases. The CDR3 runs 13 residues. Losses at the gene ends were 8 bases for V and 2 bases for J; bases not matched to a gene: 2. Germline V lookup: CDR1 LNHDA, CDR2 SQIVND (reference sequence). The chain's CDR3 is CASGQGGNQPQHF. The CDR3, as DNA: TGTGCCAGTGGACAGGGTGGCAATCAGCCCCAGCATTTT.

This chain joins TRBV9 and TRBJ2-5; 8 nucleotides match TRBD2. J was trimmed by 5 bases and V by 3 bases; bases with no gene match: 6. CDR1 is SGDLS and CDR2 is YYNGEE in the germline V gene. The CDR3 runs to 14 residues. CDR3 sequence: CASSDGLALETQYF. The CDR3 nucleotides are TGTGCCAGCAGCGACGGACTAGCTTTGGAGACCCAGTACTTC.

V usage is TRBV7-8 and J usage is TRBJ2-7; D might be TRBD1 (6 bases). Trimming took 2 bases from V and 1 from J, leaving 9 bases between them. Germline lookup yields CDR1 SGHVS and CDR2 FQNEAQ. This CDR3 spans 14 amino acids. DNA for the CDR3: TGTGCCAGCAGCTTAAGGGGGTATTCCTACGAGCAGTACTTC. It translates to CASSLRGYSYEQYF.

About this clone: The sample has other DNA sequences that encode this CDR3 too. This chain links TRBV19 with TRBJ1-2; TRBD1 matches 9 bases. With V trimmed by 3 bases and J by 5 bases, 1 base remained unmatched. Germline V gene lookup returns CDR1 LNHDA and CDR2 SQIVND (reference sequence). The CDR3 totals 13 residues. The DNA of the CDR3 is TGTGCCAGTAGTATTGGGACAGGGTATGGCTACACCTTC. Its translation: CASSIGTGYGYTF. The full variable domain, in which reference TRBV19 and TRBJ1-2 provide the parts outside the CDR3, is DGGITQSPKYLFRKEGQNVTLSCEQNLNHDAMYWYRQDPGQGLRLIYYSQIVNDFQKGDIAEGYSVSREKKESFPLTVTSAQKNPTAFYLCASSIGTGYGYTFGSGTRLTVV.

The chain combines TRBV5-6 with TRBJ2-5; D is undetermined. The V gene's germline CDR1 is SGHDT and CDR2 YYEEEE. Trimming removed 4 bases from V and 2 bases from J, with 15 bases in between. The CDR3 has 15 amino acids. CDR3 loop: CASSNIPEGQETQYF. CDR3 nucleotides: TGTGCCAGCAGCAATATTCCCGAAGGTCAAGAGACCCAGTACTTC. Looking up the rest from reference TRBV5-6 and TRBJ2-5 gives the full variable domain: DAGVTQSPTHLIKTRGQQVTLRCSPKSGHDTVSWYQQALGQGPQFIFQYYEEEERQRGNFPDRFSGHQFPNYSSELNVNALLLGDSALYLCASSNIPEGQETQYFGPGTRLLVL.

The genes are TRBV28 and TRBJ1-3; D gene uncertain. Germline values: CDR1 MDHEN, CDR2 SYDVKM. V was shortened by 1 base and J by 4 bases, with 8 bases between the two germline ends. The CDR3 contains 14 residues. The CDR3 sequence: CASSLLVSGNTIYF. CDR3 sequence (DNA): TGTGCCAGCAGTTTATTAGTATCAGGAAACACCATATATTTT.

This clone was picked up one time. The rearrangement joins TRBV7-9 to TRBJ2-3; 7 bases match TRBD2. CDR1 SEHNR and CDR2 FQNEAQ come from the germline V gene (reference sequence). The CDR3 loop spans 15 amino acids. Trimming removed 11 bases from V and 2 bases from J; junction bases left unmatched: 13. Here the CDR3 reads CASGTLADFTDTQYF. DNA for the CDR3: TGTGCCTCCGGGACTCTAGCGGATTTCACAGATACGCAGTATTTT.